The present TCR beta chain was sequenced within a study of blood T cell repertoires in COVID-19. About the research overall: COVID-19 samples collected from the United States, Italy and Spain covered acute and convalescent phases. The cDNA or gDNA used as material had been derived from T cells, B-cell-depleted T cells, or PBMCs.

Authors' data handling: Amplification of reference gene primers was used by the study to estimate nucleated cell counts. Libraries were prepared by immunoSEQ multiplex PCR; TCRdb keeps only in-frame clonotypes and omits some of them. V, J and clone size derive from that table, while D and trimming were established from the DNA sequence. Seen here are about 190,000 clones, around 84% observed once, and the top ten hold 15% to 20%. The CDR3 is 17 residues long. Germline V gives CDR1 MNHNS, CDR2 SASEGT. Trimming stripped 2 bases from V and 3 bases from J, with 17 bases between. Sequenced material: peripheral blood. This chain connects TRBV6-1 to TRBJ1-5; the D gene is possibly TRBD1 (5 bases). The sequence was obtained from a human donor in a cohort sampled during active COVID-19. The CDR3 DNA sequence: TGTGCCAGCAGTGAAAGGGGTGCGGAAGGCCCCAATCAGCCCCAGCATTTT. Encoded protein: CASSERGAEGPNQPQHF.